A selection of T cell receptor beta chains follows, all from one sample in a study of T cells expressing NK-cell markers. TCRdb reanalyzed the 5' RACE reads and collapses them to one entry per CDR3 protein, without DNA. This sample's table reports about 540,000 distinct CDR3 sequences. Sample: blood T cells: a sorted CD56 or NKG2C T cell subset, CD4+ or CD8+ T cells, or bulk PBMC T cells (not recorded which). These receptors all come from a man younger than 30 in good health. The CDR3 runs from the conserved cysteine through the conserved F or W.

j_call | v_call | cdr3_aa
TRBJ2-1 | TRBV9 | CASSVAKTTEQFF
TRBJ1-2 | TRBV12-3/TRBV12-4 | CASSLGRMGQVDGYTF
TRBJ1-3 | TRBV5-1 | CASSSTTQSAGNTIYF
TRBJ2-1 | TRBV5-1 | CASSLAGTQYNEQFF
TRBJ2-3 | TRBV5-1 | CASSDRREWADTQYF
TRBJ2-1 | TRBV10-3 | CAISNISSGPYNEQFF
TRBJ2-1 | TRBV28 | CASSPRGRTRDEQFF
TRBJ1-4 | TRBV7-8 | CASSLGPPEKLFF
TRBJ2-3 | TRBV6-4 | CASSEIAGAHTQYF
TRBJ2-1 | TRBV9 | CASSVAGTVYNEQFF
TRBJ2-3 | TRBV20-1 | CSASLRGRPQIGTDTQYF
TRBJ2-7 | TRBV2 | CASLTFDSYEQYF
TRBJ2-1 | TRBV28 | CASSRDPPREQFF
TRBJ2-3 | TRBV12-3/TRBV12-4 | CASSLGRARTDTQYF
TRBJ1-2 | TRBV7-2 | CASSLARGADYGYTF
TRBJ1-4 | TRBV20-1 | CSARPTGHTNEKLFF